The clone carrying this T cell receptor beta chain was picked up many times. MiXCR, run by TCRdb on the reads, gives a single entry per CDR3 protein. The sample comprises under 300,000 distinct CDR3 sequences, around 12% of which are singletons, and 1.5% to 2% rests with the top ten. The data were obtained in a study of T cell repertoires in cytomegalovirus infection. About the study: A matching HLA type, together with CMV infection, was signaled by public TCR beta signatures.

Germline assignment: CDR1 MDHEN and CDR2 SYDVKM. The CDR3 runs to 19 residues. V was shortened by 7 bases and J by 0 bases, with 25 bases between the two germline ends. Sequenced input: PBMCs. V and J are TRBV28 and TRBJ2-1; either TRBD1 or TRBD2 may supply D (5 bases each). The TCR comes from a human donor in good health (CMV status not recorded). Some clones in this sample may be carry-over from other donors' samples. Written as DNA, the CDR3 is TGTGCCAGCAAGGGGTGGGGGAGTGGCCGCGGAAGCTCCTACAATGAGCAGTTCTTC. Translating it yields CASKGWGSGRGSSYNEQFF.